This T cell receptor beta chain is from a study of early T cells in non-severe SARS-CoV-2 infection. Turning to the study itself: Sequenced bulk RNA came from whole blood that was unsorted, and chains were unpaired.

Individual cDNA molecules carried attached unique molecular identifiers. TCRdb independently ran MiXCR on the 5' RACE reads; one entry per CDR3 protein. The data contain 60,000 to 90,000 distinct CDR3 sequences, over 9% of them singletons. This clonotype was recorded at least ten times. The CDR3 consists of 13 residues. The V end was cut by 1 base, the J end by 9 bases, with 10 bases between. Germline V gene data show CDR1 as LNHDA and CDR2 as SQIVND (reference sequence). This TCR was sampled from an adult who was a healthcare worker with PCR-confirmed SARS-CoV-2 infection or an uninfected control (not recorded which). This chain joins TRBV19 and TRBJ2-1, with D possibly matching TRBD2 (6 bases). The sample was whole blood. CDR3 sequence (DNA): TGTGCCAGTAGTATAGTCGGGAGTGTTGAGCAGTTCTTC. It is translated as CASSIVGSVEQFF.